These T cell receptor beta chains were read from a single sample in a study of blood T cell repertoires in COVID-19. This table comes from immunoSEQ multiplex PCR, and its TCRdb copy is limited to in-frame clones, with some not included. The repertoire holds under 200,000 clones, with more than 75% as singletons. The material sequenced was peripheral blood. The receptors shown here come from a woman older than 75 with acute or convalescent COVID-19. Both conserved end residues are part of each CDR3. A D gene is named only where the DNA matches it firmly. Not every row has a clone size; where given, it reads once, few, many or a size class.

>TRBV24-1|TRBD1|TRBJ1-5|NA
TGTGCCACCAGTCATGCAGGGGGTAATCAGCCCCAGCATTTT
CATSHAGGNQPQHF
>TRBV7-6|NA|TRBJ2-7|NA
TGTGCCAGCAGCTCCCCTCCCCGTTACGAGCAGTACTTC
CASSSPPRYEQYF
>TRBV2|NA|TRBJ1-4|NA
TGTGCCAGCAGTGAAAACGAAGGGGGTAATGAAAAACTGTTTTTT
CASSENEGGNEKLFF
>TRBV7-2|NA|TRBJ2-2|NA
TGTGCCAGCAGCCGACAGAGGGGGGAGCTGTTTTTT
CASSRQRGELFF
>TRBV18|TRBD1|TRBJ2-7|NA
TGTGCCAGCTCCCTGACAGGGGTTGTCTACGAGCAGTACTTC
CASSLTGVVYEQYF
>TRBV15|NA|TRBJ1-2|NA
TGTGCCACCAGCAGAGATAACGGATCAGGGAACTATGGCTACACCTTC
CATSRDNGSGNYGYTF
>TRBV7-9|NA|TRBJ2-3|NA
TGTGCCAGTCTCGGTCTCCTCACAGATACGCAGTATTTT
CASLGLLTDTQYF
>TRBV19|TRBD1|TRBJ1-5|NA
TGTGCCAGCGAGGGACAGGGGGATCGTCAGCCCCAGCATTTT
CASEGQGDRQPQHF
>TRBV7-9|TRBD2|TRBJ2-3|NA
TGTGCCGGCGGACTAGCGGGATATGGTGCGCAGTATTTT
CAGGLAGYGAQYF
>TRBV5-8|TRBD1|TRBJ1-5|few
TGTGCCAGCAGCCAGGACAGGGATTATAGCAATCAGCCCCAGCATTTT
CASSQDRDYSNQPQHF
>TRBV6-5|NA|TRBJ1-1|NA
TGTGCCAGCGGGACTTATTTCACTGAAGCTTTCTTT
CASGTYFTEAFF
>TRBV9|NA|TRBJ2-1|NA
TGTGCCAGCAGCAACAGTTACAATGAGCAGTTCTTC
CASSNSYNEQFF
>TRBV6-5|NA|TRBJ1-6|NA
TGTGCCAGCACAGGCCAGAAGAATTCACCCCTCCACTTT
CASTGQKNSPLHF
>TRBV29-1|NA|TRBJ1-4|NA
TGCAGCGTTGTACAGCCAACTAATGAAAAACTGTTTTTT
CSVVQPTNEKLFF
>TRBV5-1|NA|TRBJ1-2|NA
TGCGCCAGCAGCTTGGAATTAGGACAGAACTATGGCTACACCTTC
CASSLELGQNYGYTF
>TRBV10-3|NA|TRBJ2-1|NA
TGTGCCGTTTCCCCCCAGGGGCGGCATGAGCAGTTCTTC
CAVSPQGRHEQFF
>TRBV19|NA|TRBJ2-3|NA
TGTGCCAGTACCAGGCAGGGGTTCACAGATACGCAGTATTTT
CASTRQGFTDTQYF
>TRBV11-2|TRBD2|TRBJ2-1|NA
TGTGCCAGCAGTTACACGGGGGGAGGGGCGGATGAGCAGTTCTTC
CASSYTGGGADEQFF
>TRBV29-1|NA|TRBJ1-2|NA
TGCAGCGTAGTAGACAGCTTGGGCTACACCTTC
CSVVDSLGYTF